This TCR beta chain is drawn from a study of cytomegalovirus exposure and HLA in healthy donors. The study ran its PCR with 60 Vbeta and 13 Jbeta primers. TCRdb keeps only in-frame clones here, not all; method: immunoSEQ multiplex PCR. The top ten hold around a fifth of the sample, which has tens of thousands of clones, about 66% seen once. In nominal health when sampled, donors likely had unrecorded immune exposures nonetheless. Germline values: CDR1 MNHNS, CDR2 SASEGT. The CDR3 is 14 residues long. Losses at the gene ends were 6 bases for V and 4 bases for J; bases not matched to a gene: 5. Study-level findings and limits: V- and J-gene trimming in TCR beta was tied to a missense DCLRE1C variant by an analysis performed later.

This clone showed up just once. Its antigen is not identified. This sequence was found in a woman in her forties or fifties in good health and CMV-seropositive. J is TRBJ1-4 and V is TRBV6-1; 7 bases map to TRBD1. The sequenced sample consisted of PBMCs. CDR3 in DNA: TGTGCCAGCAGCCACGGGACAGTTAATGAAAAACTGTTTTTT. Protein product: CASSHGTVNEKLFF.